This TCR beta chain was retrieved from a study of blood T cell repertoires in COVID-19. V was pared by 0 bases and J by 2 bases, with 10 bases between. The CDR3 sequence is 15 residues long. Germline CDR1 and CDR2: LGHDT and YNNKEL (reference sequence). Measured with immunoSEQ multiplex PCR; TCRdb has only the in-frame clones, and not every one. The sample carries 300,000 or so clones, just under 90% recorded once. The chain employs TRBV3-1 (or the pseudogene TRBV3-2) and TRBJ1-1, with a weak D call TRBD1 (5 bases). The source material was PBMCs or T cells enriched from blood (not recorded which). The clonotype was recovered from a woman in her forties or fifties who had been exposed to COVID-19. The CDR3 is CASSQDGAVNTEAFF. CDR3 sequence (DNA): TGTGCCAGCAGCCAAGATGGGGCAGTCAACACTGAAGCTTTCTTT.